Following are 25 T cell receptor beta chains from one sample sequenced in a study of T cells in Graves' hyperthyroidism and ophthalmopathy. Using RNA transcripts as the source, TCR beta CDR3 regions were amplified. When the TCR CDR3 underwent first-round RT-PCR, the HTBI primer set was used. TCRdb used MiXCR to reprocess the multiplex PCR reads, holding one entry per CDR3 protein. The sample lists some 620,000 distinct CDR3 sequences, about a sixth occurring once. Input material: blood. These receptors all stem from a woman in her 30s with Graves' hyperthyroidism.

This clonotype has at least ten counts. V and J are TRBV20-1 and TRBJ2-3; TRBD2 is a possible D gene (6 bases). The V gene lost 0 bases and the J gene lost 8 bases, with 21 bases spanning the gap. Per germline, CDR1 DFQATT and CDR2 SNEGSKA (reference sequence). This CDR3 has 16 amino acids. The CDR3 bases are TGCAGTGCTAGAGATCGAAGGACGGGAGAAAGGGGTACGCAGTATTTT. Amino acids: CSARDRRTGERGTQYF.

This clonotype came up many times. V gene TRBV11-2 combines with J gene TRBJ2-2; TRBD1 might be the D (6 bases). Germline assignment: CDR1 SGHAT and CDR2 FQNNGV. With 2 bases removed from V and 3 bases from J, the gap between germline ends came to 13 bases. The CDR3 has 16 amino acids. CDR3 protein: CASSLQGRTDTGELFF. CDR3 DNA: TGTGCCAGCAGCTTACAGGGGCGCACGGACACCGGGGAGCTGTTTTTT.

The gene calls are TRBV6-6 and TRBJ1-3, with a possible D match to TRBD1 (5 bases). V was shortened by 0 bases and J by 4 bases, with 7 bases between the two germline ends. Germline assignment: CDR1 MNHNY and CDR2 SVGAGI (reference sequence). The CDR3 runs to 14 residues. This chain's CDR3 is CASSYSGAGNTIYF. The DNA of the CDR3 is TGTGCCAGCAGTTACTCAGGGGCGGGAAACACCATATATTTT.

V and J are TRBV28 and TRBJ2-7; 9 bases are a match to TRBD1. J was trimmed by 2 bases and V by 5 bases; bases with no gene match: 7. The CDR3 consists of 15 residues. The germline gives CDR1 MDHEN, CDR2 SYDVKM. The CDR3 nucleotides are TGTGCCAGCAGTGTAGCGGACAGGGGTGCCTACGAGCAGTACTTC. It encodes CASSVADRGAYEQYF. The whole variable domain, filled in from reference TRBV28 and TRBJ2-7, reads DVKVTQSSRYLVKRTGEKVFLECVQDMDHENMFWYRQDPGLGLRLIYFSYDVKMKEKGDIPEGYSVSREKKERFSLILESASTNQTSMYLCASSVADRGAYEQYFGPGTRLTVT.

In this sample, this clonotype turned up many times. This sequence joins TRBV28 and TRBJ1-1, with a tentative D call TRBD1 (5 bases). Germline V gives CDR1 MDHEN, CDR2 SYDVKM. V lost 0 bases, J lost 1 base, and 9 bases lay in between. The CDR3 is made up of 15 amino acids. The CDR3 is CASSLWGQANTEAFF. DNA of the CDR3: TGTGCCAGCAGTTTATGGGGGCAGGCGAACACTGAAGCTTTCTTT.

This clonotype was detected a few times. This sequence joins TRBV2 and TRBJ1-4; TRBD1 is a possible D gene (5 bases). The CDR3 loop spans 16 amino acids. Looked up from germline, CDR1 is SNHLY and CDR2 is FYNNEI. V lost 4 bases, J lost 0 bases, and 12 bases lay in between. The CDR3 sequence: CASSVPGPPTNEKLFF. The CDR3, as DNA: TGTGCCAGCAGTGTCCCAGGGCCTCCAACTAATGAAAAACTGTTTTTT.

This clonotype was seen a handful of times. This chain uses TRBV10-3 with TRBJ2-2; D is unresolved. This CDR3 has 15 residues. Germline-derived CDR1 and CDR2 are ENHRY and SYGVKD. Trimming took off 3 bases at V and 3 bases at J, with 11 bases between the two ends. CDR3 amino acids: CAISDKGRHTGELFF. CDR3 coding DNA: TGTGCCATCAGTGATAAAGGTCGGCACACCGGGGAGCTGTTTTTT.

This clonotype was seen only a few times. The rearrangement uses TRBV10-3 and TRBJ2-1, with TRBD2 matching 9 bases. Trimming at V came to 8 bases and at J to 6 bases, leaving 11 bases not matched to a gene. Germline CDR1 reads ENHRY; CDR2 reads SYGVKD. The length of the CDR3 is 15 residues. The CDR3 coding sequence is TGTGCCATCGGGAGGAGGGCTAGCGGGATCAATGAGCAGTTCTTC. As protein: CAIGRRASGINEQFF.

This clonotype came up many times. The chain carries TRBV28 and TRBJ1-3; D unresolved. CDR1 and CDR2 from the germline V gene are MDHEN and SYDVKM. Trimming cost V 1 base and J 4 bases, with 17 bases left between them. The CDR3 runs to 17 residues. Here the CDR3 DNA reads TGTGCCAGCAGTTTATCCTACAGTCGGTTCTCGGGAAACACCATATATTTT. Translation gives CASSLSYSRFSGNTIYF.

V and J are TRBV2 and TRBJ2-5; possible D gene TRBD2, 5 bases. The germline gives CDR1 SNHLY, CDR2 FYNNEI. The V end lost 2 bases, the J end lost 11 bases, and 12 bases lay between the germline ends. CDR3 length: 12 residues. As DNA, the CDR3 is TGTGCCAGCAGTGAAACGGCGGGTTCACAGTACTTC. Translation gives CASSETAGSQYF.

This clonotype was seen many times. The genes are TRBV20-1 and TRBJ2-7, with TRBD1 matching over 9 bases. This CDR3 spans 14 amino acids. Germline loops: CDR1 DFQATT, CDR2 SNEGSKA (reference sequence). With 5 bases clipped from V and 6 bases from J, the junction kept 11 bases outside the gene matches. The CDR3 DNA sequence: TGCAGTGCTGATACAGGGGGCGACGTTGGCGAGCAGTACTTC. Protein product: CSADTGGDVGEQYF.

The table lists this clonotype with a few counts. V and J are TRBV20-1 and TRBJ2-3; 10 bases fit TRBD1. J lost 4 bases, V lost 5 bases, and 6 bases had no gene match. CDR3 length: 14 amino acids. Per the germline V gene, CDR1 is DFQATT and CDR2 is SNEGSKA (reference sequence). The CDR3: CSAFPGQGSDTQYF. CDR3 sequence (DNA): TGCAGTGCTTTCCCGGGACAGGGGTCAGATACGCAGTATTTT.

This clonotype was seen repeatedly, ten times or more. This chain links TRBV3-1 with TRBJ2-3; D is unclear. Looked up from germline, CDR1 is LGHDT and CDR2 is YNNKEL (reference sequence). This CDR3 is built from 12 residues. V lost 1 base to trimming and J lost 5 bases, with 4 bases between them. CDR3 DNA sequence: TGTGCCAGCAGCCAAGTTGTAGATACGCAGTATTTT. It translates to CASSQVVDTQYF.

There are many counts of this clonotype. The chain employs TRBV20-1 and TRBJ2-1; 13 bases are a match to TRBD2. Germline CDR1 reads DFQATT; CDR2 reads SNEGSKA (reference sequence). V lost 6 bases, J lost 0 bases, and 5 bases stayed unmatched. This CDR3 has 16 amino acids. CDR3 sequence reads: CSAEGTSGNSYNEQFF. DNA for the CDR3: TGCAGTGCGGAGGGGACTAGCGGGAACTCCTACAATGAGCAGTTCTTC.

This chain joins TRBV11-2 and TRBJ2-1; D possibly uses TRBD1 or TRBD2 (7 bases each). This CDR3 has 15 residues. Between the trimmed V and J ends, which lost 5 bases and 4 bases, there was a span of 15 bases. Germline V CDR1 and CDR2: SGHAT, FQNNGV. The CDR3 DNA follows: TGTGCCAGCAGCCCAGGGGGGGGGAGATACAATGAGCAGTTCTTC. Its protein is CASSPGGGRYNEQFF.

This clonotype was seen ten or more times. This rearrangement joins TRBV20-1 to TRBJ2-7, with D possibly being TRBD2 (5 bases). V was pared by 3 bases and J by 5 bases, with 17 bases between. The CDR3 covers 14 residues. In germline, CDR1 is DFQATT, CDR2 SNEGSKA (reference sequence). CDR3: CSARGMGSRDEQYF. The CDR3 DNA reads TGCAGTGCTAGGGGAATGGGGAGTAGGGACGAGCAGTACTTC.

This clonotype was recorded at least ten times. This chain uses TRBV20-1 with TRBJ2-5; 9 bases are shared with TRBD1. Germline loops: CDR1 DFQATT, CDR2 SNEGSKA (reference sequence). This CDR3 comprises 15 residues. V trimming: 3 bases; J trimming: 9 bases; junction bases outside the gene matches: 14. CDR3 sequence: CSARATRDRAGSQYF. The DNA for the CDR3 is TGCAGTGCTAGGGCGACCCGGGACAGGGCCGGGTCCCAGTACTTC.

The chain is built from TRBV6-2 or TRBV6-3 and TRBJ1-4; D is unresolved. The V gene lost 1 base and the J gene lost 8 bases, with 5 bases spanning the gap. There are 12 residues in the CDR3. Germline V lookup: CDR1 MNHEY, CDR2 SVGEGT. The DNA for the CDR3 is TGTGCCAGCAGTTACTACGGGGAAAAACTGTTTTTT. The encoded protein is CASSYYGEKLFF.

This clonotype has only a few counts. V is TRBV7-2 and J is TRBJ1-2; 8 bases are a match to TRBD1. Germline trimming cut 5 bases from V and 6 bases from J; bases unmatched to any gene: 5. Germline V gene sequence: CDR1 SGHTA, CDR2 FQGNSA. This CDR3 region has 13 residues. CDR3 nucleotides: TGTGCCAGCAGCCCTCAGACAGGGGATGGCTACACCTTC. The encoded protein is CASSPQTGDGYTF. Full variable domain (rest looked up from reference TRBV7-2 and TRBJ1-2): GAGVSQSPSNKVTEKGKDVELRCDPISGHTALYWYRQSLGQGLEFLIYFQGNSAPDKSGLPSDRFSAERTGGSVSTLTIQRTQQEDSAVYLCASSPQTGDGYTFGSGTRLTVV.

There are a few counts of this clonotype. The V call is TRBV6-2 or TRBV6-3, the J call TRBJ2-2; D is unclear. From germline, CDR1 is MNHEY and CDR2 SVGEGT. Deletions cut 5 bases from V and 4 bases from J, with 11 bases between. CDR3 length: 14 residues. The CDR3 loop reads CASSTRVGTGELFF. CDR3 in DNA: TGTGCCAGCAGTACCCGAGTGGGCACCGGGGAGCTGTTTTTT.

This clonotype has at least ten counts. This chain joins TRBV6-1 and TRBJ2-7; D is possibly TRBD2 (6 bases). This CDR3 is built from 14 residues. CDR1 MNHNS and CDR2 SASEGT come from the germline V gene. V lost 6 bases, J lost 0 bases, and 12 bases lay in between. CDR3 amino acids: CASSWEASSYEQYF. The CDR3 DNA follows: TGTGCCAGCAGCTGGGAGGCGAGCTCCTACGAGCAGTACTTC.

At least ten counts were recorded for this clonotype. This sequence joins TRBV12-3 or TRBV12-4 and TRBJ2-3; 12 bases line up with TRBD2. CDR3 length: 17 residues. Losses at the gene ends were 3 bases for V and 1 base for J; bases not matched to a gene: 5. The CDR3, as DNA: TGTGCCAGCAGTTTCCCCAGACTAGCGGGAGGCACAGATACGCAGTATTTT. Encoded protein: CASSFPRLAGGTDTQYF.

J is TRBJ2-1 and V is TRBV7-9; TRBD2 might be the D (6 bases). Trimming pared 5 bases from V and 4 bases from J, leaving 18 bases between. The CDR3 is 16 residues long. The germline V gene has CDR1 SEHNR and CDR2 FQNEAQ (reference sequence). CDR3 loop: CASSPILGGDYNEQFF. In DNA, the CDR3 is TGTGCCAGCAGCCCTATTTTGGGAGGAGATTACAATGAGCAGTTCTTC.

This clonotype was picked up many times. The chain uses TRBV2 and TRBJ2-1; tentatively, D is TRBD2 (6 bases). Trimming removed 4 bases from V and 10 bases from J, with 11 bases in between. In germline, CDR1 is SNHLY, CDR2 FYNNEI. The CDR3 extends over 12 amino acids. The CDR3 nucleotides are TGTGCCAGCAGTGGTAATAGCGGCGAGCAGTTCTTC. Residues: CASSGNSGEQFF.

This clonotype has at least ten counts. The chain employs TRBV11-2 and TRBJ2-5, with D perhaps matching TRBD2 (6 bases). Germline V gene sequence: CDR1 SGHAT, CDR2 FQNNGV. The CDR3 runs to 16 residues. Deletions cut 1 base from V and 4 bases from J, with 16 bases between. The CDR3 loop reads CASSLVVGGVGETQYF. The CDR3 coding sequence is TGTGCCAGCAGCTTAGTCGTTGGAGGGGTGGGAGAGACCCAGTACTTC.